A selection of T cell receptor beta chains follows, all from one sample in a study of CDR3 diversity in severe acne. TCRdb independently ran MiXCR on the PCR reads; one entry per CDR3 protein. The sample lists tens of thousands of distinct CDR3 sequences, around 53% seen once, with around 15% in the top ten. What was sequenced was blood. The receptors derive from a male donor in good health, without acne. Each CDR3 is given with its conserved first and last residue. Each record gives: D gene, V gene, CDR3 protein. D genes are given only for firm matches.

d_call: TRBD2
v_call: TRBV7-6
cdr3_aa: CASSSSSGSVRETQYF

d_call: .
v_call: TRBV7-4
cdr3_aa: CASSSKSETIVFYEQYF

d_call: .
v_call: TRBV2
cdr3_aa: CASSFGTGRETQYF

d_call: TRBD1
v_call: TRBV9
cdr3_aa: CASSPTPGTGGQETQYF

d_call: .
v_call: TRBV25-1
cdr3_aa: CASSEYGRGQETQYF

d_call: TRBD2
v_call: TRBV29-1
cdr3_aa: CSSEPILAGMTTRQYF

d_call: TRBD2
v_call: TRBV20-1
cdr3_aa: CSARGTSGKFYEQYF

d_call: TRBD2
v_call: TRBV19
cdr3_aa: CASSLAGLEKTQYF

d_call: TRBD2
v_call: TRBV30
cdr3_aa: CAWSVTAGGGSSYNEQFF

d_call: .
v_call: TRBV2
cdr3_aa: CASRRVNEKLFF

d_call: .
v_call: TRBV27
cdr3_aa: CASSLLGVGETQYF

d_call: .
v_call: TRBV6-4
cdr3_aa: CASSRDTYNEKLFF

d_call: .
v_call: TRBV11-2
cdr3_aa: CASSFRLGQSSGNTIYF

d_call: .
v_call: TRBV9
cdr3_aa: CASSGHGYTF

d_call: TRBD1
v_call: TRBV28
cdr3_aa: CASSPRTGSEQYF

d_call: .
v_call: TRBV7-8
cdr3_aa: CASSLVSTSCEQYF

d_call: TRBD1
v_call: TRBV25-1
cdr3_aa: CASSRTGQGSQPQHF

d_call: .
v_call: TRBV7-8
cdr3_aa: CASSLTWETGGTEAFF

d_call: TRBD1
v_call: TRBV24-1
cdr3_aa: CATSEPRGQGAQETQYF

d_call: TRBD2
v_call: TRBV6-6
cdr3_aa: CASSYGGGRSYEQYF

d_call: .
v_call: TRBV3-1
cdr3_aa: CASSQGGLSYEQYF

d_call: .
v_call: TRBV9
cdr3_aa: CASSDGATQYF

d_call: .
v_call: TRBV19
cdr3_aa: CASSGRRNTEAFF

d_call: .
v_call: TRBV7-8
cdr3_aa: CASSDQGGDTNIQYF

d_call: TRBD1
v_call: TRBV29-1
cdr3_aa: CSVVKRGTGSYEQYF

d_call: .
v_call: TRBV20-1
cdr3_aa: CSTRAVYYEQYF

d_call: .
v_call: TRBV9
cdr3_aa: CASSVWAGSEQYF

d_call: .
v_call: TRBV7-9
cdr3_aa: CASSLGVSSTRETQYF

d_call: TRBD2
v_call: TRBV7-6
cdr3_aa: CASSSPTSGRNDYEQYF

d_call: .
v_call: TRBV25-1
cdr3_aa: CASSESGETQYF

d_call: .
v_call: TRBV20-1
cdr3_aa: CSARVASSYNEQFF

d_call: .
v_call: TRBV6-1
cdr3_aa: CASRWTDDGSPLHF

d_call: TRBD2
v_call: TRBV2
cdr3_aa: CASSPWLAVVPREETQYF

d_call: .
v_call: TRBV24-1
cdr3_aa: CATSRSGAWQPQHF

d_call: .
v_call: TRBV6-5
cdr3_aa: CASSYSGNTGELFF

d_call: .
v_call: TRBV19
cdr3_aa: CATLQGSGNTIYF

d_call: .
v_call: TRBV29-1
cdr3_aa: CSVRGTSSYEQYF

d_call: .
v_call: TRBV7-9
cdr3_aa: CASSGGRVTEAFF

d_call: TRBD1
v_call: TRBV24-1
cdr3_aa: CATSDPAGQGAHRYTF

d_call: .
v_call: TRBV5-1
cdr3_aa: CASSLAGGLEAFF

d_call: TRBD1
v_call: TRBV7-9
cdr3_aa: CASRLDRVWNNEKLFF

d_call: TRBD1
v_call: TRBV6-5
cdr3_aa: CASSLQGRQETQYF

d_call: .
v_call: TRBV5-5
cdr3_aa: CASSLTPTNEKLFF

d_call: .
v_call: TRBV11-1
cdr3_aa: CASSLSQQGIPYEQYF

d_call: TRBD2
v_call: TRBV18
cdr3_aa: CASSPQRGDGTDTQYF

d_call: .
v_call: TRBV11-3
cdr3_aa: CASSLGWAADGELFF

d_call: .
v_call: TRBV19
cdr3_aa: CASSIIGRATSPLHF

d_call: TRBD2
v_call: TRBV5-1
cdr3_aa: CASSPTGGGLFF

d_call: TRBD1
v_call: TRBV5-1
cdr3_aa: CASSRRDRELPYEQYF

d_call: TRBD1
v_call: TRBV29-1
cdr3_aa: CSVDGQGGSYEQYF

d_call: TRBD1
v_call: TRBV29-1
cdr3_aa: CSVAGQEVQETQYF

d_call: .
v_call: TRBV20-1
cdr3_aa: CSARTDNQPQHF

d_call: TRBD2
v_call: TRBV27
cdr3_aa: CASSLAGGKNIQYF

d_call: .
v_call: TRBV30
cdr3_aa: CALRGGSALIDSPLHF

d_call: TRBD1
v_call: TRBV5-1
cdr3_aa: CASSLAGQGAPGGYTF

d_call: .
v_call: TRBV6-5
cdr3_aa: CASSGGAYEQYF

d_call: .
v_call: TRBV9
cdr3_aa: CASSVTGTNTGELFF

d_call: .
v_call: TRBV12-3/TRBV12-4
cdr3_aa: CASSLPGPNIQYF

d_call: TRBD1
v_call: TRBV5-6
cdr3_aa: CASSPGQGLAYEQYF